The T cell receptor beta chain under discussion was sequenced for a study of blood T cell repertoires in COVID-19. Here immunoSEQ multiplex PCR was the method, and the copy in TCRdb shows in-frame clones only, minus some. The table includes 200,000 to 300,000 clones, around 89% detected once. V was cut by 7 bases and J by 3 bases, with 12 bases left in between. The CDR3 consists of 13 residues. CDR1 WSHSY and CDR2 SAAADI come from the germline V gene. The sequencing input was peripheral blood. This sequence originates from a man aged 60 to 69 who had recovered from COVID-19. The J gene is TRBJ1-2, the V gene TRBV10-2; TRBD1 is a possible D gene (6 bases). In DNA, the CDR3 is TGCGCCAGCACGGGCAGGGGAGACTATGGCTACACCTTC. Residues: CASTGRGDYGYTF.